These T cell receptor beta chains were read from a single sample in a study of T cell responses to AZD1222 COVID-19 vaccine. TCRdb's copy holds only in-frame clones and misses some; the assay was immunoSEQ multiplex PCR. The table has more than 250,000 clones, over 90% seen once. The source was peripheral blood, collected on day 0 of AZD1222 vaccination. These receptors were taken from an adult in good health. Each CDR3 is given with its conserved first and last residue. Fields, in order: V gene, D gene, J gene, clone size, CDR3 protein, CDR3 DNA. D genes are given only for firm matches. The size of a clone is reported for some rows only, either as once, few or many, or as a class for expanded clones.

v_call: TRBV28
d_call: -
j_call: TRBJ1-2
clone_size: -
cdr3_aa: CASNPGGYYGYTF
cdr3_nt: TGTGCCAGCAACCCCGGGGGCTACTATGGCTACACCTTC

v_call: TRBV9
d_call: -
j_call: TRBJ2-5
clone_size: -
cdr3_aa: CASSVRGGVRETQYF
cdr3_nt: TGTGCCAGCAGCGTAAGGGGGGGAGTTAGAGAGACCCAGTACTTC

v_call: TRBV15
d_call: -
j_call: TRBJ1-5
clone_size: -
cdr3_aa: CATSRDGGGQPQHF
cdr3_nt: TGTGCCACCAGCAGAGATGGGGGGGGTCAGCCCCAGCATTTT

v_call: TRBV3-1/TRBV3-2
d_call: -
j_call: TRBJ1-3
clone_size: -
cdr3_aa: CASSQVSRNTIYF
cdr3_nt: TGTGCCAGCAGCCAAGTGAGTCGAAACACCATATATTTT

v_call: TRBV19
d_call: TRBD2
j_call: TRBJ2-7
clone_size: once
cdr3_aa: CASSIPGVAGAYEQYF
cdr3_nt: TGTGCCAGTAGTATTCCCGGGGTAGCGGGAGCCTACGAGCAGTACTTC

v_call: TRBV5-5
d_call: -
j_call: TRBJ1-1
clone_size: -
cdr3_aa: CASSLGGGYPRTEAFF
cdr3_nt: TGTGCCAGCAGCTTGGGGGGCGGTTACCCGAGGACTGAAGCTTTCTTT

v_call: TRBV27
d_call: -
j_call: TRBJ2-7
clone_size: -
cdr3_aa: CASSQSLPLYEQYF
cdr3_nt: TGTGCCAGCAGTCAATCTTTACCACTCTACGAGCAGTACTTC

v_call: TRBV3-1/TRBV3-2
d_call: TRBD1
j_call: TRBJ2-1
clone_size: -
cdr3_aa: CASSPRTGGTYNEQFF
cdr3_nt: TGTGCCAGCAGCCCTAGGACAGGTGGGACCTACAATGAGCAGTTCTTC

v_call: TRBV24-1
d_call: -
j_call: TRBJ2-1
clone_size: -
cdr3_aa: CATSDSSGSSYNEQFF
cdr3_nt: TGTGCCACCAGTGATTCGAGCGGTAGCTCCTACAATGAGCAGTTCTTC

v_call: TRBV4-1
d_call: -
j_call: TRBJ1-6
clone_size: -
cdr3_aa: CASSQEVAGLSYNSPLHF
cdr3_nt: TGCGCCAGCAGCCAAGAAGTGGCAGGCCTTTCCTATAATTCACCCCTCCACTTT

v_call: TRBV6-6
d_call: -
j_call: TRBJ1-4
clone_size: once
cdr3_aa: CASRPTGTQLFF
cdr3_nt: TGTGCCAGCAGGCCCACGGGGACCCAACTGTTTTTT